The text below deals with one T cell receptor (beta chain). The data were produced by immunoSEQ multiplex PCR, yet TCRdb's version contains in-frame clones alone and is incomplete. Among tens of thousands of clones listed, roughly 89% were seen once. These data originate in a study of blood T cell repertoires in COVID-19. Germline lookup yields CDR1 SGHTA and CDR2 FQGNSA. The CDR3 covers 14 residues. V lost 4 bases to trimming and J lost 2 bases, with 10 bases between them. The chain uses TRBV7-2 and TRBJ2-3, with TRBD2 as a possible D gene (5 bases). The source is a man in his fifties with acute or convalescent COVID-19. Sequenced: peripheral blood. This chain's CDR3 is CASSWTQPTDTQYF. For the CDR3, the DNA is TGTGCCAGCAGCTGGACTCAACCCACAGATACGCAGTATTTT. The variable domain in full, completed from reference TRBV7-2 and TRBJ2-3, reads GAGVSQSPSNKVTEKGKDVELRCDPISGHTALYWYRQSLGQGLEFLIYFQGNSAPDKSGLPSDRFSAERTGGSVSTLTIQRTQQEDSAVYLCASSWTQPTDTQYFGPGTRLTVL.